This entry concerns a single TCR beta chain. The antigen is not known. The data stem from a study of cytomegalovirus exposure and HLA in healthy donors. PCR used 60 Vbeta primers and 13 Jbeta primers. The protocol was immunoSEQ multiplex PCR, while the TCRdb copy is restricted to in-frame clones and leaves out a portion. Here the sample spans 130,000 or so clones, 65% to 80% being singletons. Looked up from germline, CDR1 is GTSNPN and CDR2 is SVGIG (reference sequence). The CDR3 has 14 residues. Trimming cost V 0 bases and J 6 bases; bases outside gene matches: 5. Findings and limits, study-wide: Later analysis reportedly placed an Asian-associated ancestry cluster below the roughly 600-donor mean in N-insertions. Available immune exposure information covered CMV serostatus only. The study assumed roughly uniform donor sequencing depth for presence/absence analyses.

The receptor comes from a woman aged 40 to 50 in good health and CMV-seropositive. The chain is built from TRBV30 and TRBJ2-1; TRBD2 agrees at 7 bases. Sequencing was performed on PBMCs. This CDR3 is CAWSVGGEVNEQFF. The CDR3 nucleotides read TGTGCCTGGAGTGTTGGGGGGGAGGTCAATGAGCAGTTCTTC.